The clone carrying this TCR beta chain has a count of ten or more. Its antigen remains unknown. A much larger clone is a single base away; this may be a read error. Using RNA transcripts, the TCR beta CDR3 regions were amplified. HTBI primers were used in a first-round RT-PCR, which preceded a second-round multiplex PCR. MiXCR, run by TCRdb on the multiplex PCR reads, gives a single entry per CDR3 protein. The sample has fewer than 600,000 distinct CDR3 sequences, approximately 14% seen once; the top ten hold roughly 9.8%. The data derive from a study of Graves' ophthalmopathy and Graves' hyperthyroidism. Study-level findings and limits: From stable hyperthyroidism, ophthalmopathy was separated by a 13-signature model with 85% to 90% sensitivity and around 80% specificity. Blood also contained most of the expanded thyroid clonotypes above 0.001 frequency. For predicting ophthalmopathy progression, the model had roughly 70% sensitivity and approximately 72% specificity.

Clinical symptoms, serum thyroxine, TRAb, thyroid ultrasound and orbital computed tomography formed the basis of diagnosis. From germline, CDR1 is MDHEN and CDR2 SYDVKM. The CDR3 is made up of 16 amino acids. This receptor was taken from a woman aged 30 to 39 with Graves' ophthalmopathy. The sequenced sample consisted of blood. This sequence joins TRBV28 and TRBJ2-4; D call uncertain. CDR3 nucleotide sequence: TGTGCCAGCAGTCCCCTTGTGGCCCAGGCCAAAAACATTAAGTACTTC. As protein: CASSPLVAQAKNIKYF.